The 2 T cell receptor beta chains below come from one sample, sequenced in a study of blood T cell repertoires in COVID-19. Using immunoSEQ multiplex PCR, the repertoire was profiled, and TCRdb retains in-frame clones only, with some absent. The data contain 350,000 to 450,000 clones, around 87% of them singletons. The specimen was PBMCs or T cells enriched from blood (not recorded which). Receptors were obtained from a young man who had recovered from COVID-19.

The chain recombines TRBV20-1 with TRBJ1-2; D may be TRBD1 (6 bases). The V gene lost 5 bases and the J gene lost 8 bases, with 12 bases spanning the gap. Germline V gives CDR1 DFQATT, CDR2 SNEGSKA (reference sequence). This CDR3 comprises 11 residues. In nucleotides, the CDR3 is TGCAGTGCTGGCAGACAGGCGGGCTACACCTTC. Translated: CSAGRQAGYTF.

The V and J genes are TRBV28 and TRBJ1-2, with D maybe TRBD1 (6 bases). V gave up 8 bases and J gave up 4 bases, with 20 bases separating them. This CDR3 contains 15 residues. From germline, CDR1 is MDHEN and CDR2 SYDVKM. DNA of the CDR3: TGTGCCAGCCGATTGCCACAGGGACCCGCCTATGGCTACACCTTC. Amino acids: CASRLPQGPAYGYTF.